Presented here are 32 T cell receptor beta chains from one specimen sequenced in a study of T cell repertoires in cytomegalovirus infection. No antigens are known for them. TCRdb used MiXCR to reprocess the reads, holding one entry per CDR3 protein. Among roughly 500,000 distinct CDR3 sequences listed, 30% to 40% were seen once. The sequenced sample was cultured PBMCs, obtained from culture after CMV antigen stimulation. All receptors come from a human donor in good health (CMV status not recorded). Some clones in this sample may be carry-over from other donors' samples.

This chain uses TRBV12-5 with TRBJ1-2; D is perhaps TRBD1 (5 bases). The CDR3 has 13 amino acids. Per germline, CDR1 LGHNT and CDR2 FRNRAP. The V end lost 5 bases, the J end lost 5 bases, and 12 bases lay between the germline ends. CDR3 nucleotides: TGTGCTAGTGGTCCTGGGGGGGGTTATGGCTACACCTTC. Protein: CASGPGGGYGYTF.

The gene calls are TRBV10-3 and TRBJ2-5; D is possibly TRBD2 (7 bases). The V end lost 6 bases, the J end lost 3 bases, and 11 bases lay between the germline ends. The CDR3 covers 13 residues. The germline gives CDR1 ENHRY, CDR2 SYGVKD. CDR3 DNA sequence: TGTGCCATCAGCGCGGGGGCGGAAGAGACCCAGTACTTC. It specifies CAISAGAEETQYF.

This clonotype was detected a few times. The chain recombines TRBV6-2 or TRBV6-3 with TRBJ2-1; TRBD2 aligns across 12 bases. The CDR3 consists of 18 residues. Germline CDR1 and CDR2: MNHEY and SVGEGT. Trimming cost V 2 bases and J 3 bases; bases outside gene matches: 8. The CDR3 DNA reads TGTGCCAGCAGTTACCCCCTAGCGGGAGGGCTGGTCTACAATGAGCAGTTCTTC. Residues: CASSYPLAGGLVYNEQFF.

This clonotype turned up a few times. This CDR3 reads CASSPLAETATEAFF. The CDR3 nucleotides are TGTGCCAGCAGCCCCCTCGCCGAAACAGCCACTGAAGCTTTCTTT. The rearrangement uses TRBV14 and TRBJ1-1; the D is unclear. Trimming removed 4 bases at V and 4 bases at J, with 16 bases between. CDR3 length: 15 residues. The germline gives CDR1 SGHDN, CDR2 FVKESK. The full variable domain, its missing parts supplied by reference TRBV14 and TRBJ1-1, is EAGVTQFPSHSVIEKGQTVTLRCDPISGHDNLYWYRRVMGKEIKFLLHFVKESKQDESGMPNNRFLAERTGGTYSTLKVQPAELEDSGVYFCASSPLAETATEAFFGQGTRLTVV.

DNA of the CDR3: TGTGCCAGCAGCTCTACAGGGAGGGCCCACGAGCAGTACTTC. This codes for CASSSTGRAHEQYF. The chain recombines TRBV27 with TRBJ2-7; TRBD2 might be the D (7 bases). Germline-derived CDR1 and CDR2 are MNHEY and SMNVEV (reference sequence). V was clipped by 6 bases and J by 5 bases, with 17 bases between them. CDR3 length equals 14 residues.

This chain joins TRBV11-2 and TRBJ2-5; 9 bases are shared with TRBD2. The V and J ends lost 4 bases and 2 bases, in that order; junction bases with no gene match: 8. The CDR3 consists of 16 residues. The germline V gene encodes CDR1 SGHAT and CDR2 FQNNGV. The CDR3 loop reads CASSSGGGRGQETQYF. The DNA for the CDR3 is TGTGCCAGCAGCTCCGGGGGCGGGAGGGGTCAAGAGACCCAGTACTTC.

CDR3 DNA sequence: TGTGCCAGCAGTTACTCCCTAGGGGGCCGGCAGACCCAGTACTTC. As protein: CASSYSLGGRQTQYF. The chain is built from TRBV6-6 and TRBJ2-5; 7 nucleotides align to TRBD1. The V gene end was trimmed by 0 bases and the J gene end by 6 bases; junction bases not matched to a gene: 7. Germline V gene lookup returns CDR1 MNHNY and CDR2 SVGAGI (reference sequence). The CDR3 is 15 amino acids.

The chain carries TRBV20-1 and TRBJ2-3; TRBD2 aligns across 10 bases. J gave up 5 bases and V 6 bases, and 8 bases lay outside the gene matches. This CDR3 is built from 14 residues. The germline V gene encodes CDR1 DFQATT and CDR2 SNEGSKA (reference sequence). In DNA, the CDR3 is TGCAGTGCAGAAGCGGGAGGGGGCCGAGATACGCAGTATTTT. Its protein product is CSAEAGGGRDTQYF.

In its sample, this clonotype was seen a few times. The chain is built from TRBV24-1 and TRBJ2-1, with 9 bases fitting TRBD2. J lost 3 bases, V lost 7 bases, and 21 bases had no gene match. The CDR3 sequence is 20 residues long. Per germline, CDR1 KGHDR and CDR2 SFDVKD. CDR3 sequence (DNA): TGTGCCACCAGCGCATATCCAACTAGCGGGTCCCAGAAAGTCTACAATGAGCAGTTCTTC. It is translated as CATSAYPTSGSQKVYNEQFF.

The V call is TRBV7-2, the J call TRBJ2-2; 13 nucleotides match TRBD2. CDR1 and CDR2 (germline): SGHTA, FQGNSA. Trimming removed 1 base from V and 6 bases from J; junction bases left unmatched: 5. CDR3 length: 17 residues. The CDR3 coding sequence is TGTGCCAGCAGCTTAGACTCCACTAGCGGGAGGGCCGGGGAGCTGTTTTTT. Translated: CASSLDSTSGRAGELFF.

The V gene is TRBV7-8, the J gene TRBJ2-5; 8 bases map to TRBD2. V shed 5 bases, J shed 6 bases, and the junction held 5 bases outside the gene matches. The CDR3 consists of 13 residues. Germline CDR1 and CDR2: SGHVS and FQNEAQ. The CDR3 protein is CASSRAGAQTQYF. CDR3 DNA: TGTGCCAGCAGCAGAGCGGGAGCTCAGACCCAGTACTTC. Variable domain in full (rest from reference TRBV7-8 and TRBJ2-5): GAGVSQSPRYKVAKRGQDVALRCDPISGHVSLFWYQQALGQGPEFLTYFQNEAQLDKSGLPSDRFFAERPEGSVSTLKIQRTQQEDSAVYLCASSRAGAQTQYFGPGTRLLVL.

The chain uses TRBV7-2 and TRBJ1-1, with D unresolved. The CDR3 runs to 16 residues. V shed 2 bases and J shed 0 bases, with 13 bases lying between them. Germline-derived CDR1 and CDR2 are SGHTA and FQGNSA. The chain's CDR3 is CASSLRPAVMNTEAFF. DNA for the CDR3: TGTGCCAGCAGCTTACGACCCGCCGTCATGAACACTGAAGCTTTCTTT.

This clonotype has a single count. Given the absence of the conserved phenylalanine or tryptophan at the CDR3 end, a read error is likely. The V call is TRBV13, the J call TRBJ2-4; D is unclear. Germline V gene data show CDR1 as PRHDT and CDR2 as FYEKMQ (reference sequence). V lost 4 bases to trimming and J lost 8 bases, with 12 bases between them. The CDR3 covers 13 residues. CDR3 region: CASSSPARDIQYL. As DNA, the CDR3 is TGTGCCAGCAGCTCCCCAGCTCGTGACATTCAGTACCTC.

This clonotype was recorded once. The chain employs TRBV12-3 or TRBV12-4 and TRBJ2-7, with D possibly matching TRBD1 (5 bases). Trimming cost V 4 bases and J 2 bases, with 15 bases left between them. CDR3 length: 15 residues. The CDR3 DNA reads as TGTGCCAGCAGTTCCTCCTGGGGCGGTACCTACGAGCAGTACTTC. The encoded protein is CASSSSWGGTYEQYF.

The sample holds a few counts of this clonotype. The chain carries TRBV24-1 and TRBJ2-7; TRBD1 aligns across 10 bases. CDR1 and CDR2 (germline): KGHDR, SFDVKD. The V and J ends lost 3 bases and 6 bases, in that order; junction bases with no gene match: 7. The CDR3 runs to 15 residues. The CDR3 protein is CATSDPRDRGGEQYF. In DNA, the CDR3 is TGTGCCACCAGTGATCCCCGGGACAGGGGCGGCGAGCAGTACTTC.

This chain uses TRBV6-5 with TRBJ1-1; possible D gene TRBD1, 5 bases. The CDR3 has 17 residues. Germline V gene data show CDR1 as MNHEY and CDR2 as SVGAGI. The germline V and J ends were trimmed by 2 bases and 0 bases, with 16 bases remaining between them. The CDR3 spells CASSYRGRILMNTEAFF. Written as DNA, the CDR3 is TGTGCCAGCAGTTACAGGGGTCGCATACTCATGAACACTGAAGCTTTCTTT.

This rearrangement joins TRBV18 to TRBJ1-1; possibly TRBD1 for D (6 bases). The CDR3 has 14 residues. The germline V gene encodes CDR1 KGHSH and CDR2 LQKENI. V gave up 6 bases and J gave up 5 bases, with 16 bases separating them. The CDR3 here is CASSSRAGETEAFF. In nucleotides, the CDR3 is TGTGCCAGCTCTAGCAGGGCAGGGGAAACTGAAGCTTTCTTT.

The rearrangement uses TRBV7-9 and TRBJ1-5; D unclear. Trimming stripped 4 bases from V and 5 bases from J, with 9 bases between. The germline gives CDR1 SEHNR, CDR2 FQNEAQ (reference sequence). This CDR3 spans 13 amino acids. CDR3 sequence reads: CASSSREYQPQHF. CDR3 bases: TGTGCCAGCAGCTCAAGAGAATATCAGCCCCAGCATTTT.

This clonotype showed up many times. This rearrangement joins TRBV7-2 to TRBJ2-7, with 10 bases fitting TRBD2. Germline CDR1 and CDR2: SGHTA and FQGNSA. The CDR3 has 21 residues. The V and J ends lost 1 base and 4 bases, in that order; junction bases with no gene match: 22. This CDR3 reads CASSLGGRGTGGTSASYEQYF. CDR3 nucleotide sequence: TGTGCCAGCAGCTTAGGGGGTCGCGGGACAGGAGGGACTAGCGCCTCATACGAGCAGTACTTC. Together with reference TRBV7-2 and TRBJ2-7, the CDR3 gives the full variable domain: GAGVSQSPSNKVTEKGKDVELRCDPISGHTALYWYRQSLGQGLEFLIYFQGNSAPDKSGLPSDRFSAERTGGSVSTLTIQRTQQEDSAVYLCASSLGGRGTGGTSASYEQYFGPGTRLTVT.

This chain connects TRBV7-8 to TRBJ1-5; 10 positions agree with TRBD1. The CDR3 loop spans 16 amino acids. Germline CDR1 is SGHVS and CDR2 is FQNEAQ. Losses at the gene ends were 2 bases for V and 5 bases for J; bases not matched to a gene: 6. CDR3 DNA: TGTGCCAGCAGCTTAATGGGACAGGGGTTGCATCAGCCCCAGCATTTT. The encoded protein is CASSLMGQGLHQPQHF. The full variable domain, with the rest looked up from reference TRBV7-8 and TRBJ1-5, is GAGVSQSPRYKVAKRGQDVALRCDPISGHVSLFWYQQALGQGPEFLTYFQNEAQLDKSGLPSDRFFAERPEGSVSTLKIQRTQQEDSAVYLCASSLMGQGLHQPQHFGDGTRLSIL.

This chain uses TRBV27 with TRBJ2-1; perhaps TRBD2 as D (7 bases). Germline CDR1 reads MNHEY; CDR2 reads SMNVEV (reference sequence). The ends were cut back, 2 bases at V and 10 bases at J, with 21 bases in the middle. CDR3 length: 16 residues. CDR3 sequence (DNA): TGTGCCAGCAGTTTACTCTTCGGGGGAGGGGGGGGCGAGCAGTTCTTC. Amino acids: CASSLLFGGGGGEQFF.

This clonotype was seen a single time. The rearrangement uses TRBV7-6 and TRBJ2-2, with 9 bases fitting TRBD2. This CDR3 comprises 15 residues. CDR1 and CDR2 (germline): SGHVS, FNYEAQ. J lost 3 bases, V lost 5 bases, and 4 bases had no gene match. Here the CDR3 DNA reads TGTGCCAGCAGCAGAGCGGGAGGTGACACCGGGGAGCTGTTTTTT. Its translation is CASSRAGGDTGELFF.

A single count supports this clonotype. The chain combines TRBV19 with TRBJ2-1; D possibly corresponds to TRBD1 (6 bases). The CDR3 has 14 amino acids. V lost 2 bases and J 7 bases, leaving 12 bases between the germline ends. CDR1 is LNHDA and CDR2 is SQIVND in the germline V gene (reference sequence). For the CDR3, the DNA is TGTGCCAGTAGTATAAGGTTAGGGGGTAATGAGCAGTTCTTC. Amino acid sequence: CASSIRLGGNEQFF.

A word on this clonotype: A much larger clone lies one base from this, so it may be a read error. The CDR3 loop reads CASSFVGSGGGFYEQYF. The CDR3 bases are TGTGCCAGCAGCTTTGTTGGGTCGGGGGGCGGCTTCTACGAGCAGTACTTC. The chain is built from TRBV7-2 and TRBJ2-7, with D possibly being TRBD2 (7 bases). Germline CDR1 reads SGHTA; CDR2 reads FQGNSA. V lost 3 bases to trimming and J lost 3 bases, with 21 bases between them. The CDR3 contains 17 residues.

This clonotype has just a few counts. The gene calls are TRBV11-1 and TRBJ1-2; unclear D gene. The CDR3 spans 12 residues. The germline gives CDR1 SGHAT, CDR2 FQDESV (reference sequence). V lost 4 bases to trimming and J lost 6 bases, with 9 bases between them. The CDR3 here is CASSYHGDGYTF. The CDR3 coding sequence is TGTGCCAGCAGCTACCACGGGGATGGCTACACCTTC.

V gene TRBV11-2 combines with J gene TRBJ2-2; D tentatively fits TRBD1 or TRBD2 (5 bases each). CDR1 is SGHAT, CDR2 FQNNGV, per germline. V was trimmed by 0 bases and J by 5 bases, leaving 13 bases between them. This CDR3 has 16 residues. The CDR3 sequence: CASSLDRAWGTGELFF. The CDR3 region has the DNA TGTGCCAGCAGCTTAGACCGGGCCTGGGGGACCGGGGAGCTGTTTTTT.

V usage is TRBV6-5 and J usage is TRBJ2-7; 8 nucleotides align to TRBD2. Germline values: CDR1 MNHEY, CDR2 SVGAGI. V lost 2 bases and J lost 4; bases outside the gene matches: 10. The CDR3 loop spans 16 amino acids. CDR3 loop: CASSYGVGSGIYEQYF. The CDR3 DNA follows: TGTGCCAGCAGTTACGGGGTGGGTAGCGGGATATACGAGCAGTACTTC.

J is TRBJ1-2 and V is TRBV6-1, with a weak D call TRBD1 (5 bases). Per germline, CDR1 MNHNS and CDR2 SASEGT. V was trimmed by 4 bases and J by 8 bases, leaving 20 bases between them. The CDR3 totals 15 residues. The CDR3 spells CASSVWEGRGEGYTF. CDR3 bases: TGTGCCAGCAGTGTTTGGGAGGGCCGGGGGGAGGGCTACACCTTC.

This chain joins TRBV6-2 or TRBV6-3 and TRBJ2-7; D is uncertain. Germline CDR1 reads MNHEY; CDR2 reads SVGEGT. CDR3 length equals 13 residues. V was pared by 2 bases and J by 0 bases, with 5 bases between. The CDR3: CASSYGNSYEQYF. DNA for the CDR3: TGTGCCAGCAGTTACGGGAACTCCTACGAGCAGTACTTC.

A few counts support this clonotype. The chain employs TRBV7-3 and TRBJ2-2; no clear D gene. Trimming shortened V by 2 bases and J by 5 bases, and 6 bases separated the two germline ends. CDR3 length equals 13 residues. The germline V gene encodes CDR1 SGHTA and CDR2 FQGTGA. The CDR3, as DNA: TGTGCCAGCAGCTTAGCAGAAACCGGGGAGCTGTTTTTT. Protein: CASSLAETGELFF.

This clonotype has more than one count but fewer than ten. CDR3 loop: CASSQDLTTGDNYGYTF. The CDR3 DNA sequence: TGCGCCAGCAGCCAAGATTTGACGACAGGGGACAACTATGGCTACACCTTC. The chain combines TRBV4-3 with TRBJ1-2; 8 bases are a match to TRBD1. Trimming at V came to 0 bases and at J to 2 bases, leaving 8 bases not matched to a gene. The germline CDR1 and CDR2 sequences are LGHNA and YSLEER. The CDR3 is made up of 17 amino acids.

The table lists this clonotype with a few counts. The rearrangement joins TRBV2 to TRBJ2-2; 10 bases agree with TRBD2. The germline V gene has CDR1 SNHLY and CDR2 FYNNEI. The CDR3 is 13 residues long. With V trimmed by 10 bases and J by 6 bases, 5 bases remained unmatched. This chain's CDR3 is CATLAGGAGELFF. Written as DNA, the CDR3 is TGTGCCACCTTAGCGGGAGGCGCCGGGGAGCTGTTTTTT.